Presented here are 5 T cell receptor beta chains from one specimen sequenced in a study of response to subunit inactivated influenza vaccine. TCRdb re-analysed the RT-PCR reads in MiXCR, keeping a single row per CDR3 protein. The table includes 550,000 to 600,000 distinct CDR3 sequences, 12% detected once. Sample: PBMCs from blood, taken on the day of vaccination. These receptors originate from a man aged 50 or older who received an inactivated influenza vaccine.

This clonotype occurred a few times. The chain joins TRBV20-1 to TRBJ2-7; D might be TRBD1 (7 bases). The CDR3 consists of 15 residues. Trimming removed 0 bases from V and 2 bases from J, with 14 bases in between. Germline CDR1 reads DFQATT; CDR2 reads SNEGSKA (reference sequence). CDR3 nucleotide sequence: TGCAGTGCTAGAGATCAGGCCAGGGGGGCCTACGAGCAGTACTTC. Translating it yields CSARDQARGAYEQYF.

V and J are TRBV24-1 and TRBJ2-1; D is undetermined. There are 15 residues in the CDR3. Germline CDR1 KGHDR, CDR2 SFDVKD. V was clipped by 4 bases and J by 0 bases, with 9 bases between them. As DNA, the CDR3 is TGTGCCACCAGTGACTCGGACGGCTCCTACAATGAGCAGTTCTTC. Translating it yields CATSDSDGSYNEQFF.

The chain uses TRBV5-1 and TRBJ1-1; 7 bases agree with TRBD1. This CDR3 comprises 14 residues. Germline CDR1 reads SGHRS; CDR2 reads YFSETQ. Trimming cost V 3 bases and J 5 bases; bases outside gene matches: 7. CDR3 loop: CASSSYRGRTEAFF. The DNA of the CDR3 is TGCGCCAGCAGCTCATACAGGGGAAGGACTGAAGCTTTCTTT.

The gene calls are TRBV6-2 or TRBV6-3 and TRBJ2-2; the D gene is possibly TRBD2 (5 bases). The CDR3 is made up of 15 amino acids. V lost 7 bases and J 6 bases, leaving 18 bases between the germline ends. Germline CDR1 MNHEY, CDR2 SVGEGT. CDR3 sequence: CASTQPRLRAGELFF. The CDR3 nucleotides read TGTGCCAGCACCCAACCCCGGCTGAGGGCCGGGGAGCTGTTTTTT.

The CDR3 is CASSQCGTSGVSTPYEQYF. CDR3 sequence (DNA): TGTGCCAGCAGCCAATGCGGGACTAGCGGGGTCTCAACCCCCTACGAGCAGTACTTC. This chain joins TRBV4-2 and TRBJ2-7; 13 nucleotides agree with TRBD2. The CDR3 runs 19 residues. The V gene end was trimmed by 2 bases and the J gene end by 2 bases; junction bases not matched to a gene: 12. Germline assignment: CDR1 LGHNA and CDR2 YNFKEQ.